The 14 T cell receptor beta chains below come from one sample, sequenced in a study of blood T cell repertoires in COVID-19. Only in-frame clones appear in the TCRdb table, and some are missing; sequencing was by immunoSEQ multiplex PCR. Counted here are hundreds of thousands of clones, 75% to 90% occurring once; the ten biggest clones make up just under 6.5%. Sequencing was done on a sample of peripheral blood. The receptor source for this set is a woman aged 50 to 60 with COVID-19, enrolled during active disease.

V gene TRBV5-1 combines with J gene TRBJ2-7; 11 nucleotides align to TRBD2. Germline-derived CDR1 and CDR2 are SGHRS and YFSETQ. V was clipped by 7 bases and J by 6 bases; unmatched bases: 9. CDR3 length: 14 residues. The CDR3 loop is CASGLSGRASEQYF. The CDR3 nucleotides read TGCGCCAGCGGACTTAGCGGGAGGGCCTCCGAGCAGTACTTC.

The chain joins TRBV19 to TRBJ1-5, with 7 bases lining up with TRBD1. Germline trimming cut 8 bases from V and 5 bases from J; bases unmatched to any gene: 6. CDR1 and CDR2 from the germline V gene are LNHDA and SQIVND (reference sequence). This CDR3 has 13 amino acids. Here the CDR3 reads CASSDRTHQPQHF. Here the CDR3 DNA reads TGTGCCAGTTCGGACAGGACACATCAGCCCCAGCATTTT.

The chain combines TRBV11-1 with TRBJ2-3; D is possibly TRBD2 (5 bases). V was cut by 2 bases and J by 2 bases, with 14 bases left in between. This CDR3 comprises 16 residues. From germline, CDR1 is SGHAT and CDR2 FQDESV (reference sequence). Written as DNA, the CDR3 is TGTGCCAGCAGCTTAAAGGTCGGAGGATTCACAGATACGCAGTATTTT. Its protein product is CASSLKVGGFTDTQYF.

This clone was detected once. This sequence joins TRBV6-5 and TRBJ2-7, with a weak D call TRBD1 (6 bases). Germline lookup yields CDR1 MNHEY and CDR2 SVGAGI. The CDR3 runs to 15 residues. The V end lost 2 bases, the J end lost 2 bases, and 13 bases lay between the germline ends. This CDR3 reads CASSYRTTGTYEQYF. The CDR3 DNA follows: TGTGCCAGCAGTTACCGCACGACAGGTACCTACGAGCAGTACTTC.

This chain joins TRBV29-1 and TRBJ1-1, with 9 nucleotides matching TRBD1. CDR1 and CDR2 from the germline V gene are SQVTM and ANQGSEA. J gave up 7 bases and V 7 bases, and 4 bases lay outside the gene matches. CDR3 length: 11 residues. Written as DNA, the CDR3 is TGCAGCGGCGACAGGGGGAGTGAAGCTTTCTTT. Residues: CSGDRGSEAFF.

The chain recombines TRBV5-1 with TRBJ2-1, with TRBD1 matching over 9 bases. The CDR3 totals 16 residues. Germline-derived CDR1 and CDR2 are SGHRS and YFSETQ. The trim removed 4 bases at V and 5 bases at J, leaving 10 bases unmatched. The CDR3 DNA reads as TGCGCCAGCAGCAAGCGACCGGGACAGGGTGACAATGAGCAGTTCTTC. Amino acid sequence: CASSKRPGQGDNEQFF.

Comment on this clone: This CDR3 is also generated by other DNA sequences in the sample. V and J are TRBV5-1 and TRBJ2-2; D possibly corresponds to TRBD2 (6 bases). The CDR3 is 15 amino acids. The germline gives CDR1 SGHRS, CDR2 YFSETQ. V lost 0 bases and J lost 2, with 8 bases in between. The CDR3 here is CASSLALANTGELFF. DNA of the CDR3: TGCGCCAGCAGCTTGGCACTAGCCAACACCGGGGAGCTGTTTTTT. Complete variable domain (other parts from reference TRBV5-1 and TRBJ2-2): KAGVTQTPRYLIKTRGQQVTLSCSPISGHRSVSWYQQTPGQGLQFLFEYFSETQRNKGNFPGRFSGRQFSNSRSEMNVSTLELGDSALYLCASSLALANTGELFFGEGSRLTVL.

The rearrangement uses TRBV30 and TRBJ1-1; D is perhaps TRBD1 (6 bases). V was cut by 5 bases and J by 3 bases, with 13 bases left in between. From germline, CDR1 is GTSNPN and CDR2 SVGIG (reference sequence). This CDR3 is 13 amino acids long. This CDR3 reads CAWAGVLDTEAFF. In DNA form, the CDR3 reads TGTGCCTGGGCAGGGGTTCTGGACACTGAAGCTTTCTTT.

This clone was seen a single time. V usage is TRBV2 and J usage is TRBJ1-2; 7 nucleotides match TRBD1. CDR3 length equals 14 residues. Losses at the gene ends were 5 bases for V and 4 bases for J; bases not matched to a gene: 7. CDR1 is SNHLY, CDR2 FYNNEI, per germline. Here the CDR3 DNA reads TGTGCCAGCAGTATACAGGGGTTCGGCTATGGCTACACCTTC. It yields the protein CASSIQGFGYGYTF.

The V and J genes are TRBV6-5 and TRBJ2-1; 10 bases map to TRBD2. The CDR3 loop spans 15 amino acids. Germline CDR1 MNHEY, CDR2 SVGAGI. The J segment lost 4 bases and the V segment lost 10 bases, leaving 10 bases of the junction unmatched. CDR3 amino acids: CANRAGGSIYNEQFF. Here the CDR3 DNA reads TGTGCCAACCGAGCGGGAGGGTCCATATACAATGAGCAGTTCTTC.

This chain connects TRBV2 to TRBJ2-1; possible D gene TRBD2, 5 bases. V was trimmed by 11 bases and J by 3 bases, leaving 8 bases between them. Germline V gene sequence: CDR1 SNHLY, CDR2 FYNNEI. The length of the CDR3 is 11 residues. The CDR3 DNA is TGTGCCGTCCGGGACTACAATGAGCAGTTCTTC. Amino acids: CAVRDYNEQFF.

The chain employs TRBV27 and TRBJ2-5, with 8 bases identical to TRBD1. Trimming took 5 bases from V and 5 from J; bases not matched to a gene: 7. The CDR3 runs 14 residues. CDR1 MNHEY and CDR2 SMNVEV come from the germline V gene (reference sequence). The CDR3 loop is CASSPQGAGETQYF. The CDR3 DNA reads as TGTGCCAGCAGTCCCCAGGGGGCCGGGGAGACCCAGTACTTC.

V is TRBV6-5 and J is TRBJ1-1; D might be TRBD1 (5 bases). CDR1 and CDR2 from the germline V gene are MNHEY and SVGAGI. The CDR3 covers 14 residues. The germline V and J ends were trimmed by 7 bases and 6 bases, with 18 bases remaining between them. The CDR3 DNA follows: TGTGCCAGCACCCCACCCGGGGGGAGGTCTGAAGCTTTCTTT. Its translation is CASTPPGGRSEAFF.

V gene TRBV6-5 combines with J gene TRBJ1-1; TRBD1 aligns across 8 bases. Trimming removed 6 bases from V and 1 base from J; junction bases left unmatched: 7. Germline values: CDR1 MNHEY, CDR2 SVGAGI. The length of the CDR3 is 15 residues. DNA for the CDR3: TGTGCCAGCAGAGGATCGGGGACAGGGAACACTGAAGCTTTCTTT. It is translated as CASRGSGTGNTEAFF.